This entry lists 29 T cell receptor beta chains sequenced from one sample in a study of T-cell reconstitution after alpha-beta-depleted transplantation in children. Unique molecular identifiers were built into the TCRbeta library. Using its own MiXCR run on the PCR reads, TCRdb lists one record per CDR3 protein. The table includes about 300,000 distinct CDR3 sequences, around a tenth detected once. The source was PBMCs, collected before TCRalphabeta/CD19-depleted stem cell transplant. These TCRs come from a boy under three years old with acute myeloid leukemia, due to receive a stem cell transplant.

V gene TRBV12-3 or TRBV12-4 combines with J gene TRBJ2-3; D unclear. This CDR3 comprises 12 residues. The V and J ends lost 8 bases and 3 bases respectively, with 9 bases between them. The CDR3 bases are TGTGCCAGCGGAGCGATAACAGATACGCAGTATTTT. Amino acid sequence: CASGAITDTQYF.

Only a few counts were recorded for this clonotype. A junction boundary mismatches the germline segment, possibly from a read error. The rearrangement joins TRBV6-9 to TRBJ2-5; D possibly matches TRBD1 or TRBD2 (5 bases each). CDR1 MNHGY and CDR2 SVAAGI come from the germline V gene. There are 11 residues in the CDR3. The CDR3 protein is CASSLGTDRNF. CDR3 DNA: TGTGCCAGCAGCCTCGGGACGGACCGAAACTTC.

This clonotype was seen at least ten times. V is TRBV27 and J is TRBJ2-5, with D maybe TRBD2 (6 bases). The CDR3 is 15 amino acids. The germline V and J ends were trimmed by 5 bases and 1 base, with 14 bases remaining between them. Germline loops: CDR1 MNHEY, CDR2 SMNVEV (reference sequence). The CDR3 loop reads CASSPWTIGQETQYF. CDR3 bases: TGTGCCAGCAGTCCATGGACTATCGGCCAAGAGACCCAGTACTTC.

This clonotype has a count of ten or more. The chain has TRBV7-9 and TRBJ1-4; D is unresolved. The CDR3 contains 12 residues. The germline V gene encodes CDR1 SEHNR and CDR2 FQNEAQ (reference sequence). V gave up 1 base and J gave up 6 bases, with 3 bases separating them. CDR3 DNA sequence: TGTGCCAGCAGCTTAGATTATGAAAAACTGTTTTTT. Translating it yields CASSLDYEKLFF. Supplemented by reference TRBV7-9 and TRBJ1-4, the full variable domain reads DTGVSQNPRHKITKRGQNVTFRCDPISEHNRLYWYRQTLGQGPEFLTYFQNEAQLEKSRLLSDRFSAERPKGSFSTLEIQRTEQGDSAMYLCASSLDYEKLFFGSGTQLSVL.

For this clonotype: A much larger clone sits a single nucleotide away, making a read error possible. The chain combines TRBV9 with TRBJ2-7; tentatively, D is TRBD2 (5 bases). The CDR3 consists of 14 residues. CDR1 is SGDLS, CDR2 YYNGEE, per germline. CDR3 DNA: TGTGCCAGCAGCATCCGGGCGGGCCCCTACGAGCAGCACTTC. This sequence encodes CASSIRAGPYEQHF.

The V call is TRBV5-8, the J call TRBJ2-1; TRBD2 aligns across 9 bases. Germline trimming cut 0 bases from V and 0 bases from J; bases unmatched to any gene: 4. This CDR3 spans 17 amino acids. Germline V CDR1 and CDR2: SGHTS, YDEGEE. CDR3 loop: CASSLARLAASYNEQFF. DNA of the CDR3: TGTGCCAGCAGCTTGGCCCGACTAGCGGCCTCCTACAATGAGCAGTTCTTC. Full variable domain (missing parts from reference TRBV5-8 and TRBJ2-1): EAGVTQSPTHLIKTRGQQATLRCSPISGHTSVYWYQQALGLGLQFLLWYDEGEERNRGNFPPRFSGRQFPNYSSELNVNALELEDSALYLCASSLARLAASYNEQFFGPGTRLTVL.

In its sample, this clonotype was seen many times. The gene calls are TRBV28 and TRBJ1-3; 12 positions agree with TRBD1. The trim removed 8 bases at V and 0 bases at J, leaving 8 bases unmatched. This CDR3 has 17 residues. Germline V gene sequence: CDR1 MDHEN, CDR2 SYDVKM. CDR3 region: CASARDRGPSSGNTIYF. The DNA of the CDR3 is TGTGCCAGCGCCCGGGACAGGGGGCCGAGCTCTGGAAACACCATATATTTT.

The chain recombines TRBV7-2 with TRBJ1-5; D not certain. Deletions cut 8 bases from V and 0 bases from J, with 11 bases between. The CDR3 is made up of 14 amino acids. Germline V gives CDR1 SGHTA, CDR2 FQGNSA. The chain's CDR3 is CASGNFGSNQPQHF. DNA of the CDR3: TGTGCCAGCGGAAATTTCGGTAGCAATCAGCCCCAGCATTTT.

The CDR3 nucleotides read TGTGCCAGCTCACCGCGACAGGGAGGGTCCAATCAGCCCCAGCATTTT. Amino acids: CASSPRQGGSNQPQHF. This rearrangement joins TRBV18 to TRBJ1-5; 7 bases are shared with TRBD1. V dropped 3 bases and J dropped 3; count of bases not matched to a gene: 8. The CDR3 covers 16 residues. The germline CDR1 and CDR2 sequences are KGHSH and LQKENI.

At least ten counts were recorded for this clonotype. The chain combines TRBV29-1 with TRBJ2-7, with 9 bases matching TRBD2. The CDR3 is made up of 15 amino acids. CDR1 and CDR2 from the germline V gene are SQVTM and ANQGSEA. V shed 6 bases, J shed 2 bases, and the junction held 11 bases outside the gene matches. For the CDR3, the DNA is TGCAGCGTCCGAGCATTAGCGGGGGCTACCTACGAGCAGTACTTC. This translates into CSVRALAGATYEQYF.

There are many counts of this clonotype. The chain has TRBV25-1 and TRBJ2-5, with D tentatively TRBD1 or TRBD2 (6 bases each). Between the trimmed V and J ends, which lost 2 bases and 4 bases, there was a span of 20 bases. The CDR3 consists of 17 residues. Germline V gene lookup returns CDR1 MGHDK and CDR2 SYGVNS. This chain's CDR3 is CASSEEGGNRNRETQYF. DNA for the CDR3: TGTGCCAGCAGTGAAGAGGGGGGAAACAGGAATCGAGAGACCCAGTACTTC.

This clonotype showed up just a few times. This sequence joins TRBV29-1 and TRBJ2-2; 7 positions match TRBD2. CDR3 length: 15 residues. V dropped 1 base and J dropped 4; count of bases not matched to a gene: 6. The germline gives CDR1 SQVTM, CDR2 ANQGSEA. This CDR3 reads CSVEGWEGGTGELFF. In DNA, the CDR3 is TGCAGCGTTGAAGGGTGGGAGGGCGGCACCGGGGAGCTGTTTTTT.

This clonotype appeared many times. The chain has TRBV12-3 or TRBV12-4 and TRBJ2-5; D gene ambiguous. This CDR3 spans 14 amino acids. Trimming removed 6 bases at V and 5 bases at J, with 16 bases between. CDR3 in DNA: TGTGCCAGCAGGACCATGTATATTTCGGAGACCCAGTACTTC. Its translation: CASRTMYISETQYF.

In this sample, this clonotype turned up a few times. This sequence joins TRBV7-2 and TRBJ1-3; no definite D call. Deletions cut 5 bases from V and 0 bases from J, with 17 bases between. The CDR3 runs to 17 residues. Germline-derived CDR1 and CDR2 are SGHTA and FQGNSA. This CDR3 reads CASSPDGFFLSGNTIYF. CDR3 nucleotides: TGTGCCAGCAGCCCCGACGGGTTTTTCCTCTCTGGAAACACCATATATTTT.

In this sample, this clonotype turned up a few times. V is TRBV20-1 and J is TRBJ2-5; D is perhaps TRBD2 (5 bases). CDR3 size: 13 residues. The germline V gene has CDR1 DFQATT and CDR2 SNEGSKA (reference sequence). V lost 2 bases, J lost 5 bases, and 12 bases lay in between. Written as DNA, the CDR3 is TGCAGTGCTAGATCGTCGGGGTGGGAGACCCAGTACTTC. Amino acids: CSARSSGWETQYF.

A remark on this clonotype: A read error is possible here, since a much larger clone lies one base away. This chain links TRBV11-2 with TRBJ1-4, with 8 bases identical to TRBD1. V dropped 0 bases and J dropped 5; count of bases not matched to a gene: 5. Germline V gene data show CDR1 as SGHAT and CDR2 as FQNNGV. CDR3 length: 16 residues. This CDR3 reads CASSLERRQGNEKLFF. CDR3 DNA sequence: TGTGCCAGCAGCTTAGAGCGGAGACAGGGGAATGAAAAACTGTTTTTT.

V gene TRBV7-3 combines with J gene TRBJ2-7; 8 bases fit TRBD2. Germline V gene data show CDR1 as SGHTA and CDR2 as FQGTGA. The CDR3 has 15 amino acids. Germline trimming cut 5 bases from V and 2 bases from J; bases unmatched to any gene: 8. The CDR3 loop reads CASSASSGPTYEQYF. As DNA, the CDR3 is TGTGCCAGCAGCGCATCTAGCGGGCCCACCTACGAGCAGTACTTC.

In its sample, this clonotype was seen many times. CDR3 protein: CASSQDSGRRGPANTGELFF. Here the CDR3 DNA reads TGCGCCAGCAGCCAAGATAGTGGGAGGAGGGGGCCCGCGAACACCGGGGAGCTGTTTTTT. The chain carries TRBV4-3 and TRBJ2-2; possibly TRBD1 for D (7 bases). Germline values: CDR1 LGHNA, CDR2 YSLEER. Trimming cost V 0 bases and J 0 bases, with 20 bases left between them. CDR3 length equals 20 residues.

This clonotype was detected ten times or more. V gene TRBV3-1 combines with J gene TRBJ2-5, with D perhaps matching TRBD1 (6 bases). V was trimmed by 5 bases and J by 2 bases, leaving 15 bases between them. Germline V gives CDR1 LGHDT, CDR2 YNNKEL (reference sequence). The CDR3 is made up of 15 amino acids. CDR3 region: CASSSYRERQETQYF. CDR3 sequence (DNA): TGTGCCAGCAGCTCATACAGGGAACGGCAAGAGACCCAGTACTTC.

Concerning this clonotype itself: The junction departs from germline at one end; a sequencing error may be responsible. V is TRBV5-3 and J is TRBJ2-1, with 11 bases that match TRBD2. TRBV5-3 is reported as an ORF; its role is uncertain. This CDR3 region has 19 residues. This CDR3 is CARSCFVSGTSGLYNEQFF. The CDR3 DNA sequence: TGTGCCAGGAGCTGTTTTGTCTCCGGGACTAGCGGACTCTACAATGAGCAGTTCTTC.

This clonotype was recorded many times. The chain carries TRBV5-5 and TRBJ1-5, with a weak D call TRBD1 (6 bases). The germline CDR1 and CDR2 sequences are SGHKS and YYEKEE (reference sequence). The CDR3 has 15 amino acids. V lost 2 bases, J lost 5 bases, and 14 bases lay in between. The CDR3 nucleotides are TGTGCCAGCAGCTTTCTACAGGGTGTGGATCAGCCCCAGCATTTT. Translated: CASSFLQGVDQPQHF.

This clonotype was picked up one time. The junction differs from germline at one of its ends, possibly a read error. V usage is TRBV7-9 and J usage is TRBJ2-3, with TRBD1 matching 8 bases. CDR1 is SEHNR and CDR2 is FQNEAQ in the germline V gene (reference sequence). CDR3 size: 14 residues. CDR3 DNA: TGTGCCAGCAGCTTACAGGGGGCCACAAATACGCAGTATTTT. It is translated as CASSLQGATNTQYF.

This clonotype was seen at least ten times. This chain links TRBV29-1 with TRBJ2-3; D assignment may be TRBD1 or TRBD2 (5 bases each). Germline lookup yields CDR1 SQVTM and CDR2 ANQGSEA. CDR3 length: 11 amino acids. Trimming shortened V by 6 bases and J by 2 bases, and 6 bases separated the two germline ends. The CDR3 sequence: CSVGTTDTQYF. The DNA of the CDR3 is TGCAGCGTAGGGACCACAGATACGCAGTATTTT.

The table lists this clonotype with many counts. The chain has TRBV7-2 and TRBJ2-6; D is unresolved. The CDR3 has 15 amino acids. Germline CDR1 and CDR2: SGHTA and FQGNSA. V lost 3 bases and J lost 0, with 6 bases in between. CDR3 in DNA: TGTGCCAGCAGCTTGGTGAGCTCTGGGGCCAACGTCCTGACTTTC. Translation: CASSLVSSGANVLTF.

There are many counts of this clonotype. The V call is TRBV29-1, the J call TRBJ1-1; D possibly corresponds to TRBD1 (6 bases). From germline, CDR1 is SQVTM and CDR2 ANQGSEA. Trimming removed 1 base at V and 2 bases at J, with 17 bases between. There are 16 residues in the CDR3. The CDR3 DNA is TGCAGCGTTGAAGCGTGGTTGGGGGGCCGAAACACTGAAGCTTTCTTT. Its translation: CSVEAWLGGRNTEAFF.

This clonotype was detected ten times or more. The chain employs TRBV27 and TRBJ2-2; TRBD1 agrees at 7 bases. V shed 2 bases and J 1 base; nucleotides not matched to a gene: 7. CDR1 and CDR2 from the germline V gene are MNHEY and SMNVEV (reference sequence). This CDR3 is built from 17 residues. CDR3 loop: CASSLRPGTENTGELFF. CDR3 sequence (DNA): TGTGCCAGCAGTTTACGACCCGGGACAGAGAACACCGGGGAGCTGTTTTTT.

There are many counts of this clonotype. The chain carries TRBV5-1 and TRBJ1-3; D is ambiguous. Germline V gives CDR1 SGHRS, CDR2 YFSETQ. The CDR3 contains 14 residues. The V gene lost 4 bases and the J gene lost 0 bases, with 8 bases spanning the gap. Here the CDR3 DNA reads TGCGCCAGCAGCCCCATACACTCTGGAAACACCATATATTTT. This codes for CASSPIHSGNTIYF.

This clonotype was seen many times. The rearrangement uses TRBV20-1 and TRBJ2-7; the match to TRBD2 covers 9 bases. V shed 0 bases, J shed 3 bases, and the junction held 6 bases outside the gene matches. CDR3 length equals 15 residues. Germline lookup yields CDR1 DFQATT and CDR2 SNEGSKA (reference sequence). The CDR3 DNA sequence: TGCAGTGCTAGAGATGCGCTAGCGGGGCGCTACGAGCAGTACTTC. Amino acid sequence: CSARDALAGRYEQYF.

This clonotype was detected ten times or more. The chain combines TRBV13 with TRBJ2-5; D is unresolved. The CDR3 is 14 amino acids. The germline CDR1 and CDR2 sequences are PRHDT and FYEKMQ (reference sequence). The V end was cut by 3 bases, the J end by 0 bases, with 8 bases between. The CDR3 nucleotides are TGTGCCAGCAGCTTCCGTTCTTACCAAGAGACCCAGTACTTC. The encoded protein is CASSFRSYQETQYF.